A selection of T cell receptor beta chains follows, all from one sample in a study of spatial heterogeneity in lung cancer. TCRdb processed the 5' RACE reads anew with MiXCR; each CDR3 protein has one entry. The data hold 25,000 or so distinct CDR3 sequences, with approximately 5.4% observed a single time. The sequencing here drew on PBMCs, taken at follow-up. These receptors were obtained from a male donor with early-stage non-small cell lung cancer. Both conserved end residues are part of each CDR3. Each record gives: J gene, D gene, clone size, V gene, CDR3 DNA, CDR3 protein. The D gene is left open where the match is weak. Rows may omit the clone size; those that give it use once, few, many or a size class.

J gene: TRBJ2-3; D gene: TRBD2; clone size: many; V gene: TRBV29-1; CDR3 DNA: TGCAGCGCTGGGACTAGCGGGAGTAGTACAGATACGCAGTATTTT; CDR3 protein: CSAGTSGSSTDTQYF
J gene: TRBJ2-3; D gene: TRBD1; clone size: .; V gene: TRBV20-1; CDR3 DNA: TGCAGTGCTGGGGACCGGGACAGGGGGGCAGATACGCAGTATTTT; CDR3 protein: CSAGDRDRGADTQYF
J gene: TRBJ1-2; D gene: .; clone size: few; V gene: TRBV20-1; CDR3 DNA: TGCAGTGCCGGGGGGTCCGGTGGCTACACCTTC; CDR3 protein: CSAGGSGGYTF
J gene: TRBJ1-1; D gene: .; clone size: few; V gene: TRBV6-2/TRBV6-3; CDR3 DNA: TGTGCCAGCAGATTAGACACCGTCGTGACTGAAGCTTTCTTT; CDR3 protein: CASRLDTVVTEAFF
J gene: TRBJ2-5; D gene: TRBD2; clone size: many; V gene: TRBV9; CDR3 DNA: TGTGCCAGCAGCCCGAGGACTAGCGGGGCCCTACTTTGGGAGACCCAGTACTTC; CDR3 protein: CASSPRTSGALLWETQYF
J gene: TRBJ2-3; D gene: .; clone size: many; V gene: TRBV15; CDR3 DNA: TGTGCCACCAGCAGAGATGGGGGAGTCGGCACAGATACGCAGTATTTT; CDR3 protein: CATSRDGGVGTDTQYF
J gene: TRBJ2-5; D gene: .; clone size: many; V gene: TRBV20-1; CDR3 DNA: TGCAGTGCTCCCTCGCGGGGACAAGAGACCCAGTACTTC; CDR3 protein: CSAPSRGQETQYF
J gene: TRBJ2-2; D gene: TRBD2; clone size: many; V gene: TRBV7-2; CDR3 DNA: TGTGCCAGCAGTCTTACCGGGACTAGGGCCGGCGGGGAGCTGTTTTTT; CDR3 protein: CASSLTGTRAGGELFF
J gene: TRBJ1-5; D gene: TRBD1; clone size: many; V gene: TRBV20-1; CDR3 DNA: TGCAGTGCTAGAGATCTGGGGGGACAGTCCAATCAGCCCCAGCATTTT; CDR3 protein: CSARDLGGQSNQPQHF
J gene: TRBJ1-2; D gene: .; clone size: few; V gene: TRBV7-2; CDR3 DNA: TGTGCCAGCAGCTTAGCAAGAAGACAAAGCTATGGCTACACCTTC; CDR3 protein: CASSLARRQSYGYTF
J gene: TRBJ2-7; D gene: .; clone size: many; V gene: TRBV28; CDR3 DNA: TGTGCCAGCAGTTTATCCTCTACAGAGACCTCAGTAAGAGGGCAGTACTTC; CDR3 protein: CASSLSSTETSVRGQYF
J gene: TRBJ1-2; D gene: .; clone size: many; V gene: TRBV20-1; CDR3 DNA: TGCAGTGCCGAACCCCTCGGCCGGCCGGTTGGCTACACCTTC; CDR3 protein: CSAEPLGRPVGYTF
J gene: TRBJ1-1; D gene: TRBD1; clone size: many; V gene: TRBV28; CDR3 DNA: TGTGCCAGCAGTCGGACAGGGGGCTCGGGCACTGAAGCTTTCTTT; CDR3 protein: CASSRTGGSGTEAFF
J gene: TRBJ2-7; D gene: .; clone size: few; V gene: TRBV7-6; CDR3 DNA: TGTGCCAGCAGCCCAACCGGGTTATCAAGCTACGAGCAGTACTTC; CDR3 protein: CASSPTGLSSYEQYF